The sample holds a few counts of the clone carrying this T cell receptor (beta chain). Its target is unknown. Quantitative molecular-barcoded 5'-RACE generated the TCR beta libraries. TCRdb redid the calling of the 5' RACE reads with MiXCR, one entry per CDR3 protein. The sample holds 200,000 to 250,000 distinct CDR3 sequences, around 10% seen once. V lost 3 bases and J lost 0; bases outside the gene matches: 3. This CDR3 contains 16 residues. The data are from a study of CD8 T cells in ankylosing spondylitis. Study outcomes and limitations: A motif of 7 to 9 highly homologous TCR beta variants was seen as apparently characteristic of ankylosing spondylitis blood. It was reported that disease-linked clones were significantly enriched in matched ankylosing spondylitis synovial fluid. Those disease-linked clones were CD8+; they were also relatively rare in peripheral blood.

This receptor was taken from a male donor with ankylosing spondylitis or in good health (not recorded which). The V and J genes are TRBV12-3 or TRBV12-4 and TRBJ2-2; 8 bases map to TRBD1. The sample was blood, either unsorted or a sorted T cell fraction (not recorded which). CDR3 bases: TGTGCCAGCAGTTTGATGGGACAGGCGAACACCGGGGAGCTGTTTTTT. It codes for CASSLMGQANTGELFF.